One T cell receptor (beta chain) is described in this entry. The sample belongs to a study of blood T cell repertoires in COVID-19. Study overall: The United States, Italy and Spain provided the acute and convalescent COVID-19 samples. PBMCs, B-cell-depleted T cells, or T cells were the source of the cDNA or gDNA that made up the material.

In the study's own analysis: Reference gene primer amplification yielded estimated nucleated cell counts. Using immunoSEQ multiplex PCR, the repertoire was profiled, and TCRdb retains in-frame clones only, with some absent. D and trimming come from the DNA, and the V and J calls and clone size come from that table. The table has about 40,000 clones, around 90% seen once. The V gene's germline CDR1 is KGHDR and CDR2 SFDVKD. V dropped 3 bases and J dropped 2; count of bases not matched to a gene: 6. The CDR3 contains 16 residues. This sequence joins TRBV24-1 and TRBJ2-3; 8 bases line up with TRBD1. Sample: peripheral blood. The source of this sequence is an elderly woman with active COVID-19. The CDR3 DNA follows: TGTGCCACCAGTGATCGGGACAGGCGCGCCACAGATACGCAGTATTTT. Encoded protein: CATSDRDRRATDTQYF.